The clone carrying this T cell receptor (beta chain) was picked up a small number of times. The antigen is not known. The entry originates in a study of breast tumors, draining lymph nodes, adjacent tissues. Study results and limitations: Compared with lymph nodes, tumors were less diverse; compared with nontumor tissue, more.

Axillary draining lymph nodes of breast cancer patients supplied the node samples. V was clipped by 2 bases and J by 7 bases; unmatched bases: 9. Germline V gene lookup returns CDR1 MNHEY and CDR2 SVGEGT. There are 16 residues in the CDR3. TCRdb used MiXCR to reprocess the multiplex PCR reads, holding one entry per CDR3 protein. The sample yields roughly 80,000 distinct CDR3 sequences, approximately 19% seen once. This TCR was sampled from a female donor with breast cancer. Some clones in this sample may be carry-over from other donors' samples. The specimen sequenced was axillary lymph node tissue. V usage is TRBV6-2 or TRBV6-3 and J usage is TRBJ2-2; TRBD2 matches 8 bases. CDR3 in DNA: TGTGCCAGCAGTTACCCGCGAGCGGGAGCGGGCGGGGAGCTGTTTTTT. Encoded protein: CASSYPRAGAGGELFF.